Presented here are 22 T cell receptor beta chains from one specimen sequenced in a study of PD-L1 blockade in urothelial cancer. Only in-frame clones appear in the TCRdb table, and some are missing; sequencing was by immunoSEQ multiplex PCR. Among some 76,000 clones, roughly 89% were seen once, and the ten largest hold 3.4%. This sample comprised PBMCs, obtained around atezolizumab (anti-PD-L1) treatment. The receptors were gathered from a man aged 60-69 years with urothelial cancer.

J is TRBJ2-3 and V is TRBV9; 11 bases align to TRBD2. Germline lookup yields CDR1 SGDLS and CDR2 YYNGEE. This CDR3 is built from 17 residues. V dropped 6 bases and J dropped 3; count of bases not matched to a gene: 12. CDR3 in amino acids: CASTRLAGTPWTDTQYF. For the CDR3, the DNA is TGTGCCAGCACCAGACTAGCGGGGACCCCCTGGACAGATACGCAGTATTTT.

J is TRBJ1-6 and V is TRBV7-2, with TRBD1 matching 7 bases. The CDR3 has 17 amino acids. Unmatched junction bases numbered 13, after V lost 5 bases and J lost 6 bases. CDR1 is SGHTA and CDR2 is FQGNSA in the germline V gene. DNA for the CDR3: TGTGCCAGCAGCATCGATATTCCGACAGGGAGTAATTCACCCCTCCACTTT. It codes for CASSIDIPTGSNSPLHF.

The chain recombines TRBV4-2 with TRBJ2-2, with TRBD2 matching 8 bases. The CDR3 runs to 17 residues. V dropped 0 bases and J dropped 1; count of bases not matched to a gene: 4. CDR1 and CDR2 from the germline V gene are LGHNA and YNFKEQ. In DNA form, the CDR3 reads TGTGCCAGCAGCCAAGAGGCCAGCGGGGGGAACACCGGGGAGCTGTTTTTT. Translation gives CASSQEASGGNTGELFF.

This sequence joins TRBV28 and TRBJ2-1; 8 positions match TRBD2. The germline V gene encodes CDR1 MDHEN and CDR2 SYDVKM. With 7 bases clipped from V and 10 bases from J, the junction kept 18 bases outside the gene matches. The CDR3 sequence is 16 residues long. CDR3 sequence reads: CASTAEVSSGSSEQFF. DNA of the CDR3: TGTGCCAGCACTGCGGAAGTGTCTAGCGGGTCTTCCGAGCAGTTCTTC.

V usage is TRBV28 and J usage is TRBJ1-5; 9 bases fit TRBD1. J lost 1 base, V lost 8 bases, and 12 bases had no gene match. The germline gives CDR1 MDHEN, CDR2 SYDVKM. There are 17 residues in the CDR3. The CDR3 reads CASQGTGRFLSNQPQHF. CDR3 bases: TGTGCCAGCCAAGGGACAGGGAGGTTTCTGAGCAATCAGCCCCAGCATTTT.

The chain couples TRBV29-1 to TRBJ2-7, with a tentative D call TRBD2 (5 bases). V was cut by 3 bases and J by 5 bases, with 17 bases left in between. CDR3 size: 14 residues. CDR1 SQVTM and CDR2 ANQGSEA come from the germline V gene. The CDR3, as DNA: TGCAGCGTTGATAGTGAGGAAGGGAGAAACGAGCAGTACTTC. As protein: CSVDSEEGRNEQYF.

CDR3 coding DNA: TGTGCCAGCAGCTGGGACAACTCCTACGAGCAGTACTTC. Amino acids: CASSWDNSYEQYF. The chain combines TRBV7-8 with TRBJ2-7; possible D gene TRBD1, 6 bases. The CDR3 is made up of 13 amino acids. Germline-derived CDR1 and CDR2 are SGHVS and FQNEAQ. V was cut by 4 bases and J by 0 bases, with 7 bases left in between.

V usage is TRBV10-3 and J usage is TRBJ2-2, with D unresolved. Germline V gene sequence: CDR1 ENHRY, CDR2 SYGVKD. CDR3 size: 12 residues. V dropped 5 bases and J dropped 5 bases, with 6 bases sitting between them. CDR3 in amino acids: CAISLETGELFF. CDR3 DNA sequence: TGTGCCATCAGTCTGGAGACCGGGGAGCTGTTTTTT.

This chain connects TRBV7-7 to TRBJ2-7; TRBD1 matches 8 bases. This CDR3 spans 15 amino acids. The V segment lost 1 base and the J segment 2 bases; nucleotides outside the gene matches: 4. Germline lookup yields CDR1 SSHAT and CDR2 FNYEAQ (reference sequence). CDR3 in amino acids: CASSLGQGAPYEQYF. The CDR3 bases are TGTGCCAGCAGCTTAGGGCAGGGGGCGCCCTACGAGCAGTACTTC.

This chain connects TRBV10-3 to TRBJ1-6, with 8 positions matching TRBD1. The germline V gene has CDR1 ENHRY and CDR2 SYGVKD. The CDR3 is 14 amino acids. With V trimmed by 9 bases and J by 8 bases, 9 bases remained unmatched. The CDR3 region is CAIRQGTGDSPLHF. The CDR3 bases are TGTGCCATACGACAGGGGACGGGGGATTCACCCCTCCACTTT.

The V and J genes are TRBV2 and TRBJ1-6; 7 nucleotides agree with TRBD1. The CDR3 covers 14 residues. Germline V CDR1 and CDR2: SNHLY, FYNNEI. Trimming removed 7 bases from V and 11 bases from J; junction bases left unmatched: 11. CDR3 in DNA: TGTGCCAGCACCCAACTCGGGACAGCAGCACCCCTCCACTTT. Amino acids: CASTQLGTAAPLHF.

V gene TRBV11-2 combines with J gene TRBJ1-1; D uncertain. There are 12 residues in the CDR3. From germline, CDR1 is SGHAT and CDR2 FQNNGV. V lost 2 bases and J 11 bases, leaving 12 bases between the germline ends. The CDR3 nucleotides read TGTGCCAGCAGCTTAAAGGAGGGCTTGGCTTTCTTT. It is translated as CASSLKEGLAFF. Full variable domain (outside the CDR3, taken from reference TRBV11-2 and TRBJ1-1): EAGVAQSPRYKIIEKRQSVAFWCNPISGHATLYWYQQILGQGPKLLIQFQNNGVVDDSQLPKDRFSAERLKGVDSTLKIQPAKLEDSAVYLCASSLKEGLAFFGQGTRLTVV.

V is TRBV6-1 and J is TRBJ2-3; 8 bases are shared with TRBD2. Germline loops: CDR1 MNHNS, CDR2 SASEGT. V shed 8 bases and J 2 bases; nucleotides not matched to a gene: 6. The CDR3 has 14 amino acids. The chain's CDR3 is CASRTGGFTDTQYF. The CDR3 DNA reads TGTGCCAGCCGCACGGGAGGGTTCACAGATACGCAGTATTTT.

V gene TRBV19 combines with J gene TRBJ1-1; the match to TRBD1 covers 7 bases. Germline V gene sequence: CDR1 LNHDA, CDR2 SQIVND (reference sequence). J was trimmed by 4 bases and V by 6 bases; bases with no gene match: 5. The CDR3 sequence is 13 residues long. CDR3: CASRLTGITEAFF. Written as DNA, the CDR3 is TGTGCCAGTAGATTGACAGGGATCACTGAAGCTTTCTTT.

The genes are TRBV19 and TRBJ1-2; D call uncertain. In germline, CDR1 is LNHDA, CDR2 SQIVND (reference sequence). Trimming cost V 7 bases and J 1 base, with 7 bases left between them. CDR3 length equals 12 residues. The CDR3 sequence is CASKDYNYGYTF. The DNA for the CDR3 is TGTGCCAGTAAGGACTATAACTATGGCTACACCTTC.

This CDR3 reads CASTRQGATNEKLFF. CDR3 coding DNA: TGTGCCAGCACCAGACAGGGTGCAACTAATGAAAAACTGTTTTTT. The J gene is TRBJ1-4, the V gene TRBV6-1; 7 bases fit TRBD1. CDR1 and CDR2 from the germline V gene are MNHNS and SASEGT. J was trimmed by 0 bases and V by 7 bases; bases with no gene match: 5. There are 15 residues in the CDR3.

V usage is TRBV19 and J usage is TRBJ2-3; 7 bases match TRBD2. The CDR3 contains 14 residues. Germline V CDR1 and CDR2: LNHDA, SQIVND (reference sequence). V trimming: 1 base; J trimming: 4 bases; junction bases outside the gene matches: 2. CDR3 DNA: TGTGCCAGTAGTATAGGCGGGAGCGCAGATACGCAGTATTTT. Translated: CASSIGGSADTQYF.

This chain joins TRBV18 and TRBJ2-5; D possibly corresponds to TRBD1 (7 bases). Trimming pared 4 bases from V and 3 bases from J, leaving 9 bases between. Germline CDR1 KGHSH, CDR2 LQKENI. This CDR3 is built from 13 residues. CDR3 loop: CASSLRGEETQYF. As DNA, the CDR3 is TGTGCCAGCTCACTCAGGGGGGAAGAGACCCAGTACTTC.

This chain joins TRBV2 and TRBJ1-1; 7 bases fit TRBD1. V lost 3 bases to trimming and J lost 5 bases; unmatched junction nucleotides: 6. This CDR3 region has 14 residues. Germline CDR1 reads SNHLY; CDR2 reads FYNNEI. The DNA of the CDR3 is TGTGCCAGCAGTGACAGGGGGAGAGGGACTGAAGCTTTCTTT. Its translation: CASSDRGRGTEAFF.

The rearrangement joins TRBV11-2 to TRBJ2-3; tentatively, D is TRBD2 (5 bases). The V end was cut by 5 bases, the J end by 2 bases, with 8 bases between. This CDR3 region has 13 residues. CDR1 is SGHAT, CDR2 FQNNGV, per germline. In DNA, the CDR3 is TGTGCCAGCAGCAAGGACTTCACAGATACGCAGTATTTT. Amino acids: CASSKDFTDTQYF.

The chain joins TRBV4-1 to TRBJ1-5, with TRBD1 matching over 8 bases. With V trimmed by 0 bases and J by 4 bases, 8 bases remained unmatched. The CDR3 length is 17 residues. CDR1 and CDR2 (germline): MGHRA, YSYEKL. The CDR3 bases are TGCGCCAGCAGCCAAGACCCGGGACAGGAGCCTAATCAGCCCCAGCATTTT. Protein product: CASSQDPGQEPNQPQHF.

The CDR3 region is CASSPDRKEEQYF. The CDR3 DNA reads TGTGCCAGCTCACCCGACAGGAAAGAAGAGCAGTACTTC. The J gene is TRBJ2-7, the V gene TRBV18; D is perhaps TRBD1 (6 bases). The CDR3 runs 13 residues. In germline, CDR1 is KGHSH, CDR2 LQKENI. Trimming cost V 3 bases and J 7 bases, with 13 bases left between them.